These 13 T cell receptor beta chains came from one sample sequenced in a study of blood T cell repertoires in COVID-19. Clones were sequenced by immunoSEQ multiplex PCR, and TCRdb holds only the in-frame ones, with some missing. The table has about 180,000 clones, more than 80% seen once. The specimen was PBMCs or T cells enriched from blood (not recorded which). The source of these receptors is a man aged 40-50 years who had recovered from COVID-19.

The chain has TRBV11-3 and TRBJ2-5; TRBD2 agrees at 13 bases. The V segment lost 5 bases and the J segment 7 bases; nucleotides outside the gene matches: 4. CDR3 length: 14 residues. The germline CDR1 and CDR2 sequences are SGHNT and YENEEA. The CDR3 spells CASSRTSGSATQYF. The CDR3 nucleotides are TGTGCCAGCAGCCGGACTAGCGGGAGCGCGACCCAGTACTTC.

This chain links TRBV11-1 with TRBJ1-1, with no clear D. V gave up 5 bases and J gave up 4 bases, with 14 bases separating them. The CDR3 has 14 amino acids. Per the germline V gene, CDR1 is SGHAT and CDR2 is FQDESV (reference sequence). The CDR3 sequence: CASSTFQRSTEAFF. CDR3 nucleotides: TGTGCCAGCAGCACCTTCCAGAGGAGCACTGAAGCTTTCTTT. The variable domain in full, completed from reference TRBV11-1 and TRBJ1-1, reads EAEVAQSPRYKITEKSQAVAFWCDPISGHATLYWYRQILGQGPELLVQFQDESVVDDSQLPKDRFSAERLKGVDSTLKIQPAELGDSAMYLCASSTFQRSTEAFFGQGTRLTVV.

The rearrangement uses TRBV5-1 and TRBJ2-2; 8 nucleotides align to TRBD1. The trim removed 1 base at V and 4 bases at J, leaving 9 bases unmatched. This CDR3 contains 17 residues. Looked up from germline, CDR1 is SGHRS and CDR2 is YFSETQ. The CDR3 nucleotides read TGCGCCAGCAGCTTGAGTGGTGCAGGGGGCTTCACCGGGGAGCTGTTTTTT. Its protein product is CASSLSGAGGFTGELFF.

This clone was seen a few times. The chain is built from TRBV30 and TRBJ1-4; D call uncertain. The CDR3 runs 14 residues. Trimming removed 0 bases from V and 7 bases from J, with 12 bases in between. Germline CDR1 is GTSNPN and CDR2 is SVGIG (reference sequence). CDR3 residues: CAWSVLRIGEKLFF. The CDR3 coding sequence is TGTGCCTGGAGTGTACTGAGGATTGGTGAAAAACTGTTTTTT.

The CDR3 spells CASSSGGAIGEQFF. CDR3 DNA sequence: TGTGCCAGCAGTTCGGGGGGGGCTATCGGTGAGCAGTTCTTC. This chain joins TRBV6-6 and TRBJ2-1; 8 bases agree with TRBD2. This CDR3 contains 14 residues. V trimming: 4 bases; J trimming: 9 bases; junction bases outside the gene matches: 8. In germline, CDR1 is MNHNY, CDR2 SVGAGI (reference sequence).

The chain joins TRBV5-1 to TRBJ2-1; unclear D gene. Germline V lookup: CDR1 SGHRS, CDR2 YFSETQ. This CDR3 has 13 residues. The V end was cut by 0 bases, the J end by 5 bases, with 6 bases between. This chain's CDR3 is CASSLALNNEQFF. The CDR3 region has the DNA TGCGCCAGCAGCTTGGCACTCAACAATGAGCAGTTCTTC.

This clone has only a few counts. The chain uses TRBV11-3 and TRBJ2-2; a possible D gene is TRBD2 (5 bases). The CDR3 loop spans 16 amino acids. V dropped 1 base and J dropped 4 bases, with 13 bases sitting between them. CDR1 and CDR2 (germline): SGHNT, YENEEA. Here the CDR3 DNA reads TGTGCCAGCAGCTTAGGGGTGGTGAGGGCCACCGGGGAGCTGTTTTTT. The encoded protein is CASSLGVVRATGELFF.

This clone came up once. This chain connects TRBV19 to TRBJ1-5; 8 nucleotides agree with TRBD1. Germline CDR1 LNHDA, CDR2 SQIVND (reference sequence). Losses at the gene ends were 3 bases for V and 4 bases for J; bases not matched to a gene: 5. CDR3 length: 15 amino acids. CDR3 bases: TGTGCCAGTAGTATGGGGGACAGGCGAAATCAGCCCCAGCATTTT. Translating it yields CASSMGDRRNQPQHF.

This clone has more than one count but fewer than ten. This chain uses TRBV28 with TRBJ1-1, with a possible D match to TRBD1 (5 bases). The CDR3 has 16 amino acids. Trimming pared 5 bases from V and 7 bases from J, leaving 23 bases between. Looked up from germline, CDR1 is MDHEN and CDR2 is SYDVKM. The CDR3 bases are TGTGCCAGCAGTCCGACGGTTTATAGCGGGGGTGGTGAAGCTTTCTTT. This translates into CASSPTVYSGGGEAFF.

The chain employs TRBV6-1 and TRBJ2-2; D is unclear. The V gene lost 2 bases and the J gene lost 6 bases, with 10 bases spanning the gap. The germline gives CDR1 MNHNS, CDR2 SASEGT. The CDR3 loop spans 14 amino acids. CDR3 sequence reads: CASSELSRAGELFF. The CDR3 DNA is TGTGCCAGCAGTGAACTTAGCCGGGCCGGGGAGCTGTTTTTT.

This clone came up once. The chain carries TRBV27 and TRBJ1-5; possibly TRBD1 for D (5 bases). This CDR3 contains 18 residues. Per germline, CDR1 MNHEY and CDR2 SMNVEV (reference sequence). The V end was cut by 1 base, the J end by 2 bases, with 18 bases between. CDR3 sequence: CASSLFFGGGSGNQPQHF. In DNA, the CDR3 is TGTGCCAGCAGTTTATTTTTTGGGGGAGGTTCGGGCAATCAGCCCCAGCATTTT.

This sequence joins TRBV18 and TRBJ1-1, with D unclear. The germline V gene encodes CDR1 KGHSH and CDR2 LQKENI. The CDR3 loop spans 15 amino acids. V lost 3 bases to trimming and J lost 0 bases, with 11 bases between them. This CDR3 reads CASSPLVTLNTEAFF. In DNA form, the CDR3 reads TGTGCCAGCTCACCCTTAGTTACTTTGAACACTGAAGCTTTCTTT.

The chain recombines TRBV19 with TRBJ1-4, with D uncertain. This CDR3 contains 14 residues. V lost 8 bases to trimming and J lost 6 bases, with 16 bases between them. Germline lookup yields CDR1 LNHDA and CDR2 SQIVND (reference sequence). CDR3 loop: CASSKSLGDEKLFF. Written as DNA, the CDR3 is TGTGCCAGTTCAAAATCCTTGGGAGATGAAAAACTGTTTTTT.